The subject of this entry is one T cell receptor (beta chain). The data are from a study of molecular identifiers for immune sequencing clone quantification. TCRdb re-called the PCR reads through MiXCR, storing one row per CDR3 protein. The sample carries 490,000 or so distinct CDR3 sequences, about 22% recorded once. V lost 2 bases, J lost 1 base, and 12 bases lay in between. There are 16 residues in the CDR3. The germline gives CDR1 LGHNA, CDR2 YNFKEQ. The chain has TRBV4-2 and TRBJ1-5; a weak D match, TRBD1 (6 bases). The source of this sequence is a human donor in good health. Some libraries in this study had Jurkat cell RNA spiked in. Sequencing input: naive CD8+ T cells from blood, with Jurkat cell RNA spiked in. The subset is: FACS-sorted CD8+CD4-CCR7+CD45RA+ naive T cells. This chain's CDR3 is CASSQPGTQSNQPQHF. The CDR3, as DNA: TGTGCCAGCAGCCAACCCGGGACACAGAGCAATCAGCCCCAGCATTTT.